This T cell receptor beta chain was found in a study of blood T cell repertoires in COVID-19. Study in general: PBMCs, B-cell-depleted T cells, or T cells provided the cDNA or gDNA that made up the material.

The V end lost 2 bases, the J end lost 4 bases, and 4 bases lay between the germline ends. The germline V gene has CDR1 SGHDT and CDR2 YYEEEE. This CDR3 has 12 residues. Authors' methods: Quantification of nucleated cells was approximated via reference gene primer amplification. Only in-frame clones appear in the TCRdb table, and some are missing; sequencing was by immunoSEQ multiplex PCR. V and J calls and clone size follow that table, whereas D and trimming were derived from the DNA. The sample shows 120,000 to 150,000 clones, 60% to 80% of them seen only once. This clone was detected only once. This sequence originates from a man aged 50-60 years with active or convalescent COVID-19. Sample: peripheral blood. The genes are TRBV5-6 and TRBJ1-3; no firm D call. CDR3 residues: CASSLSGNTIYF. DNA for the CDR3: TGTGCCAGCAGCTTAAGCGGAAACACCATATATTTT.